Sequencing of this T cell receptor beta chain was carried out in a study of T cell changes during pregnancy in multiple sclerosis. The ends were cut back, 3 bases at V and 8 bases at J, with 10 bases in the middle. The CDR3 is 13 amino acids. Per the germline V gene, CDR1 is SGHAT and CDR2 is FQNNGV. The assay was immunoSEQ multiplex PCR, and TCRdb's table has in-frame clones only and misses some. Counted here are 40,000 or so clones, roughly 90% occurring once; the ten biggest clones make up 0.56%. This rearrangement joins TRBV11-2 to TRBJ2-2; TRBD2 might be the D (6 bases). This sample comprised CD4+ T cells from peripheral blood mononuclear cells, obtained before pregnancy. The TCR comes from a female donor with multiple sclerosis, enrolled in a pregnancy study. The chain's CDR3 is CASSFTGGGELFF. DNA for the CDR3: TGTGCCAGCAGCTTTACAGGAGGGGGGGAGCTGTTTTTT.